A selection of T cell receptor beta chains follows, all from one sample in a study of T-cell reconstitution after alpha-beta-depleted transplantation in children. TCRdb re-derived calls from the PCR reads in MiXCR, one entry per CDR3 protein. The sample has over 25,000 distinct CDR3 sequences, roughly 6.7% seen once. Here the sequenced sample was peripheral blood, taken 60 days after TCRalphabeta/CD19-depleted stem cell transplant. Every receptor here comes from a child younger than two who had a stem cell transplant for acute myeloid leukemia, so the T cells may come from the graft donor. CDR3s include the opening cysteine and the closing phenylalanine or tryptophan. The D gene is left open where the match is weak. Clone size appears in some rows only: once, few, many, or a class for an expanded clone.

-	TRBV7-2	TRBJ2-3	many	CASSFGRFTDTQYF	TGTGCCAGCAGCTTCGGCAGATTCACAGATACGCAGTATTTT
-	TRBV20-1	TRBJ2-5	many	CSARVKWEETQYF	TGCAGTGCTAGAGTAAAGTGGGAAGAGACCCAGTACTTC
TRBD2	TRBV10-3	TRBJ2-5	many	CAISESSGGGETQYF	TGTGCCATCAGTGAGTCGTCGGGGGGAGGGGAGACCCAGTACTTC
TRBD2	TRBV6-5	TRBJ2-5	many	CASSSRTSGRRETQYF	TGTGCCAGCAGTTCGAGGACTAGCGGGAGAAGGGAGACCCAGTACTTC
-	TRBV25-1	TRBJ1-2	many	CASSEYRANGYTF	TGTGCCAGCAGTGAATACAGGGCAAATGGCTACACCTTC
TRBD1	TRBV28	TRBJ1-4	many	CASTVTGPNEKLFF	TGTGCCAGCACCGTGACAGGGCCTAATGAAAAACTGTTTTTT
-	TRBV2	TRBJ1-1	many	CASSEFGGTEAFF	TGTGCCAGCAGTGAATTTGGGGGGACTGAAGCTTTCTTT
-	TRBV6-5	TRBJ2-7	many	CASSSFRVGEQYF	TGTGCCAGCAGTTCCTTCCGAGTAGGCGAGCAGTACTTC
TRBD2	TRBV28	TRBJ2-5	many	CASSWLAGASQETQYF	TGTGCCAGCAGTTGGCTAGCGGGAGCCTCCCAAGAGACCCAGTACTTC
-	TRBV4-3	TRBJ2-7	many	CASSQALAPFYEQYF	TGCGCCAGCAGCCAAGCACTAGCACCGTTCTACGAGCAGTACTTC
TRBD1	TRBV5-1	TRBJ2-2	many	CASSSAPGQGQTGELFF	TGCGCCAGCAGCTCGGCTCCGGGACAGGGGCAAACCGGGGAGCTGTTTTTT
-	TRBV20-1	TRBJ2-1	few	CSARDLSHRQFF	TGCAGTGCTAGAGATCTATCACATCGGCAGTTCTTC
-	TRBV30	TRBJ2-2	few	CAWMIDSTWGTGELFF	TGTGCCTGGATGATAGACTCAACATGGGGCACCGGGGAGCTGTTTTTT
TRBD1	TRBV24-1	TRBJ1-3	many	CATSDLTGDAGNTIYF	TGTGCCACCAGTGATCTTACAGGGGATGCTGGAAACACCATATATTTT
-	TRBV19	TRBJ2-7	-	CASRDSAYEQYF	TGTGCCAGTAGGGACTCAGCCTACGAGCAGTACTTC
TRBD2	TRBV4-2	TRBJ2-1	many	CASSQEDGGALDEQFF	TGTGCCAGCAGCCAAGAGGACGGGGGGGCCTTGGATGAGCAGTTCTTC
TRBD1	TRBV29-1	TRBJ2-7	many	CSVEDGAGGHEQYF	TGCAGCGTTGAAGATGGGGCAGGGGGCCACGAGCAGTACTTC
TRBD2	TRBV4-2	TRBJ2-2	medium-sized	CASSQTAGGPGELFF	TGTGCCAGCAGCCAAACAGCGGGAGGACCCGGGGAGCTGTTTTTT
-	TRBV12-5	TRBJ2-5	many	CASAASRQGVQYF	TGTGCTAGTGCCGCCTCCCGGCAGGGCGTCCAGTACTTC
-	TRBV7-2	TRBJ1-2	many	CASSPRILDRVGGGYTF	TGTGCCAGCAGCCCCCGCATCCTGGACAGAGTAGGGGGTGGCTACACCTTC
-	TRBV14	TRBJ2-7	many	CASSQPSGQGSYEQYF	TGTGCCAGCAGCCAGCCCTCCGGTCAGGGAAGCTACGAGCAGTACTTC
-	TRBV7-9	TRBJ2-5	many	CASSFAAQYQETQYF	TGTGCCAGCAGCTTCGCTGCCCAGTACCAAGAGACCCAGTACTTC
-	TRBV5-5	TRBJ2-1	many	CASSFLGDEQFF	TGTGCCAGCAGCTTTCTAGGCGATGAGCAGTTCTTC
-	TRBV10-3	TRBJ2-5	many	CAISGTWVETQYF	TGTGCCATCAGTGGGACTTGGGTAGAGACCCAGTACTTC
-	TRBV15	TRBJ2-3	many	CATQGKFIPDTQYF	TGTGCCACCCAAGGGAAGTTCATTCCAGATACGCAGTATTTT
TRBD1	TRBV20-1	TRBJ2-7	medium-sized	CSVTGQGPRSEQYF	TGCAGTGTTACCGGACAGGGGCCAAGGAGCGAGCAGTACTTC
-	TRBV25-1	TRBJ2-7	many	CASSDGLRAYEQYF	TGTGCCAGCAGTGATGGTCTCAGGGCCTACGAGCAGTACTTC
TRBD2	TRBV29-1	TRBJ2-3	many	CSVGLAASTDTQYF	TGCAGCGTCGGACTAGCGGCTAGCACAGATACGCAGTATTTT
TRBD1	TRBV24-1	TRBJ1-1	many	CATSDDRGNTEAFF	TGTGCCACCAGTGACGACAGGGGGAACACTGAAGCTTTCTTT
-	TRBV10-2	TRBJ1-3	many	CASSTGTSGNTIYF	TGCGCCAGCAGTACGGGGACTTCTGGAAACACCATATATTTT
-	TRBV15	TRBJ2-7	many	CATSRSSEQYF	TGTGCCACCAGCAGATCCTCCGAGCAGTACTTC
-	TRBV11-2	TRBJ2-2	many	CASSFVRTSLTGELFF	TGTGCCAGCAGTTTCGTTCGTACGTCACTCACCGGGGAGCTGTTTTTT
TRBD1	TRBV7-6	TRBJ2-5	many	CASSLVGQQTQYF	TGTGCCAGCAGCTTAGTGGGACAGCAGACCCAGTACTTC
TRBD2	TRBV4-2	TRBJ2-6	many	CASSHTGTSGPYSGANVLTF	TGTGCCAGCAGCCATACCGGGACTAGCGGGCCTTACTCTGGGGCCAACGTCCTGACTTTC
-	TRBV12-3/TRBV12-4	TRBJ2-5	many	CASSPPSQETQYF	TGTGCCAGCAGTCCCCCGTCCCAAGAGACCCAGTACTTC
-	TRBV7-9	TRBJ1-2	many	CASSLRRDYGYTF	TGTGCCAGCAGCTTACGGCGGGACTATGGCTACACCTTC
-	TRBV12-3/TRBV12-4	TRBJ2-5	many	CASSLRGEGTETQYF	TGTGCCAGCAGTTTAAGGGGGGAGGGCACAGAGACCCAGTACTTC
-	TRBV4-3	TRBJ2-7	-	CASSQDWGYEQYF	TGCGCCAGCAGCCAAGATTGGGGCTACGAGCAGTACTTC
TRBD1	TRBV27	TRBJ2-7	many	CASRTRGDRVYEQYF	TGTGCCAGCAGAACTCGTGGGGACAGGGTCTACGAGCAGTACTTC
-	TRBV18	TRBJ2-1	few	CASSPPGRGNEQFF	TGTGCCAGCTCACCTCCGGGGCGCGGGAATGAGCAGTTCTTC
-	TRBV25-1	TRBJ2-7	many	CASSLRGRSYEQYF	TGTGCCAGCAGTCTCAGGGGTAGGTCCTACGAGCAGTACTTC
TRBD2	TRBV11-1	TRBJ2-3	many	CASSYSPTWTSGVKGTDTQYF	TGTGCCAGCAGTTACTCCCCCACCTGGACTAGCGGGGTTAAGGGCACAGATACGCAGTATTTT